The entry below describes one T cell receptor beta chain. Its matching antigen is unknown. Use of 60 Vbeta and 13 Jbeta primers characterized the PCR. The assay was immunoSEQ multiplex PCR, and TCRdb's table has in-frame clones only and misses some. The table includes 100,000 to 120,000 clones, around 76% detected once. Each donor was healthy, and each was a bone marrow donor. The data were taken from a study of cytomegalovirus exposure and HLA in healthy donors. Broader study findings: In a later analysis, TCR beta V- and J-gene trimming was associated with a missense DCLRE1C variant.

Sequences were obtained from PBMCs. The sequence was obtained from a middle-aged man in good health and CMV-seropositive.

The CDR3 sequence is CASSLVKGQGANEQYF. The CDR3 bases are TGCGCCAGCAGCTTGGTGAAAGGACAGGGAGCTAACGAGCAGTACTTC. The rearrangement joins TRBV5-1 to TRBJ2-7; TRBD1 aligns across 8 bases. This CDR3 comprises 16 residues. Germline CDR1 is SGHRS and CDR2 is YFSETQ. Trimming at V came to 0 bases and at J to 5 bases, leaving 10 bases not matched to a gene.